These T cell receptor beta chains were read from a single sample in a study of T cells after yellow fever vaccination. TCRdb reanalysed the 5' RACE reads using MiXCR and keeps one entry per CDR3 protein. The sample has about 510,000 distinct CDR3 sequences, 21% seen once; the top ten hold 15% to 20%. Sequencing used PBMCs, obtained approximately 22 days after the first yellow fever vaccination. The receptors derive from a man aged 18 to 30 who received the YFV17D yellow fever vaccine. CDR3s include the opening cysteine and the closing phenylalanine or tryptophan. D genes are given only for firm matches. Size tells how often a clone was seen (once, few, many) or the class of an expanded clone, and some rows leave it out.

- - TRBJ2-3 TRBV5-1 TGCGCCAGCAGCTCTGGTAGACCCGCTAGGGATACGCAGTATTTT CASSSGRPARDTQYF
TRBD2 - TRBJ2-3 TRBV10-3 TGTGCCATCAGCGGGACTACCACAGATACGCAGTATTTT CAISGTTTDTQYF
- - TRBJ2-2 TRBV5-1 TGCGCCAGCAGCGTGGCCCCGGGTCCCGGAACCGGGGAGCTGTTTTTT CASSVAPGPGTGELFF
- few TRBJ2-7 TRBV7-9 TGTGCCAGCAGCTTTGCTCAGTTATCCTACGAGCAGTACTTC CASSFAQLSYEQYF
- few TRBJ2-7 TRBV29-1 TGCAGCGTGCACGGGACGGAATCCTACGAGCAGTACTTC CSVHGTESYEQYF
- once TRBJ2-7 TRBV5-1 TGCGCCAGCAGCATCCGGGGCCAATACGAGCAGTACTTC CASSIRGQYEQYF
TRBD1 many TRBJ2-5 TRBV5-6 TGTGCCAGCAGGGCCGGGACAGGATTCCAAGAGACCCAGTACTTC CASRAGTGFQETQYF
TRBD2 - TRBJ2-5 TRBV6-2/TRBV6-3 TGTGCCAGCAGTCCCCGGGCTAGCGGGGGGTATACCCAAGAGACCCAGTACTTC CASSPRASGGYTQETQYF
TRBD1 - TRBJ1-1 TRBV11-2 TGTGCCAGCAGCTCACAGGGGCCCACTGAAGCTTTCTTT CASSSQGPTEAFF
TRBD2 few TRBJ2-7 TRBV10-1 TGCGCCAGCAGTGAGTCGGGACTAGCGGCCGCCTACGAGCAGTACTTC CASSESGLAAAYEQYF
- - TRBJ2-5 TRBV5-1 TGCGCCAGCAGCTTGAGAAGGGGGGTCGGGGAGACCCAGTACTTC CASSLRRGVGETQYF
- - TRBJ2-1 TRBV20-1 TGCAGTGCGCCTCGGACTAATGACTTTTACAATGAGCAGTTCTTC CSAPRTNDFYNEQFF
- many TRBJ2-1 TRBV9 TGTGCCAGCAGTCCAGCCCCGAGCTCCTACAATGAGCAGTTCTTC CASSPAPSSYNEQFF
- - TRBJ1-2 TRBV19 TGTGCCAGTAGTAAAACTCGGCAGGGCCCCTATGGCTACACCTTC CASSKTRQGPYGYTF
TRBD2 - TRBJ2-1 TRBV7-2 TGTGCCAACAGCGCTAGCGGGGGTTACAATGAGCAGTTCTTC CANSASGGYNEQFF
- few TRBJ2-6 TRBV3-1 TGTGCCAGCAGCCAAGCACAGGGAAAGAGACCTGGGGCCAACGTCCTGACTTTC CASSQAQGKRPGANVLTF
- - TRBJ2-3 TRBV12-3/TRBV12-4 TGTGCCAGCAGTTACAACAGGGCGGATACGCAGTATTTT CASSYNRADTQYF
TRBD1 - TRBJ2-1 TRBV7-3 TGTGCCAGCAGCCCAACGGGGACAGACAATGAGCAGTTCTTC CASSPTGTDNEQFF
TRBD2 many TRBJ2-6 TRBV4-2 TGTGCCAGCAGCCAAGAAGCGGGGGCTGGGGCCAACGTCCTGACTTTC CASSQEAGAGANVLTF
TRBD2 few TRBJ2-5 TRBV4-2 TGTGCCAGCAGCCAAGATCTGGGGGGGGAGACCCAGTACTTC CASSQDLGGETQYF
- few TRBJ1-3 TRBV11-2 TGTGCCAGCAGCTTAGTTACAGGGCCTGGAAACACCATATATTTT CASSLVTGPGNTIYF
TRBD2 - TRBJ2-1 TRBV7-3 TGTGCCAGCAGCCCAAGGGTAGCGGGGGGGCCGGGCGAGCAGTTCTTC CASSPRVAGGPGEQFF
TRBD2 - TRBJ2-3 TRBV25-1 TGTGCCACTCAGGTAGCGGGGGCACAAGATACGCAGTATTTT CATQVAGAQDTQYF
TRBD2 - TRBJ2-2 TRBV30 TGTGCCTGGAGAGGGGGGGGACTAGCTGGGAGCGGGGAGCTGTTTTTT CAWRGGGLAGSGELFF
TRBD1 many TRBJ2-7 TRBV12-3/TRBV12-4 TGTGCCAGCAGTCTCGAGACAGGGGGCGTCGACGAGCAGTACTTC CASSLETGGVDEQYF
- - TRBJ1-3 TRBV6-5 TGTGCCAGCAGTTACATTGCCAGTCGATCTGGAAACACCATATATTTT CASSYIASRSGNTIYF
- few TRBJ1-3 TRBV2 TGTGCCAGCAGGGCCTCCGGGACTGGAAACACCATATATTTT CASRASGTGNTIYF
- - TRBJ2-3 TRBV6-5 TGTGCCAGCAGTTCCGCTAGGGCCACAGATACGCAGTATTTT CASSSARATDTQYF
TRBD2 few TRBJ2-3 TRBV4-2 TGTGCCAGCAGCCAAGGCCCTGGGACTAGCGCCACAGATACGCAGTATTTT CASSQGPGTSATDTQYF
- - TRBJ1-2 TRBV21-1 TGTGCCAGCAGCGCCCCCATGGGAGACCTATCCGGCTACACCTTC CASSAPMGDLSGYTF
- - TRBJ1-6 TRBV20-1 TGCAGTGCTAGAGACGGCCCCCAGGGTAATTCACCCCTCCACTTT CSARDGPQGNSPLHF
- few TRBJ1-6 TRBV12-3/TRBV12-4 TGTGCCAGCAGTTTTTCGTCCAGGGAGAATTCACCCCTCCACTTT CASSFSSRENSPLHF
TRBD1 few TRBJ2-3 TRBV5-4 TGTGCCAGCAGAAGGGACAGGGGGAACACAGATACGCAGTATTTT CASRRDRGNTDTQYF
TRBD1 few TRBJ1-1 TRBV11-2 TGTGCCAGCAGCTTCCCCTACCGGGACAGCGGTTTAGGTGAAGCTTTCTTT CASSFPYRDSGLGEAFF
TRBD2 few TRBJ2-7 TRBV25-1 TGTGCCAGCAGTGAATTTCGAATAGCGGGGGCCAGTGATTCCTACGAGCAGTACTTC CASSEFRIAGASDSYEQYF